Listed here is a single T cell receptor beta chain. Its antigen is not yet known. Base qualities are not provided; no much larger clone lies one nucleotide away. The data belong to a study of blood T cells in healthy people across ages (dated by TCRdb to the mid-2010s). For context, the study as a whole: In model experiments, template switching captured roughly one uniquely barcoded TCR beta cDNA molecule for every two T cells. Age-related changes in TCR beta repertoire diversity were measured in the study by deep sequencing normalized with unique cDNA molecular identifiers. Using the same blood draw, the study looked at two additional independent replicas of 1 million unique cDNA reads for two donors, one aged 18 to 30 and the other aged 80 or older. Four age groups were formed from the donors: young (average roughly 15 years), middle-aged (approximately 40), aged (about 62) and long-lived (around 82).

Library method: 5' RACE. Instrument used: Illumina HiSeq 2500. The second PCR ran for about 6 to 12 cycles and used a J-beta primer mix along with a sample-barcoded 5' primer. Each TCR beta cDNA molecule received a unique molecular identifier from a template-switch 5' adaptor carrying 12 random nucleotides. Each sample yielded at least 2.5 million CDR3-containing paired-end reads. First-strand cDNA synthesis was performed from all RNA using the Mint cDNA synthesis kit, with priming by a TRBC-specific oligonucleotide. Following uracil-DNA glycosylase treatment, all cDNA underwent a first 18-cycle PCR with the universal primers M1SS and BC2_uni_R. From the authors' description of their analysis: Each sample was normalized by randomly selecting 1 million high-quality reads, each carrying a distinct molecular identifier. Instead of being binned into consensus sequences, reads with shared molecular identifiers were discarded. MiTCR, set to a Q25 quality threshold and the strictest error-elimination algorithm, was used for CDR3 identification, clonotype clustering and error correction. A nonparametric unseen species model with Euler transformation was used to estimate lower-bound total TCR beta diversity. TCRdb redid the processing of the public reads, applying fastp at Q25 and MiXCR, and retained in-frame beta chains. A single entry per CDR3 protein holds the most common genes and DNA from its merged rows. The V and J calls and clone size are TCRdb's, not the authors'. The sample profile shows about 930,000 distinct CDR3 sequences; roughly 28% of them were found once. The top ten hold roughly 10% of the sample.

The donors were roughly 38 Caucasian individuals from Russia, aged roughly 6 to 90 years, who were systemically healthy. Each donor gave roughly 9 milliliters of peripheral blood, drawn into EDTA-treated Vacutainer tubes. Ficoll-Paque density-gradient centrifugation was used to isolate PBMCs, with at least 7 million obtained per sample. Trizol reagent was used to extract total RNA from the PBMCs, yielding at least 5 micrograms per sample. For every donor, an aliquot of PBMCs went through flow cytometry to measure the percentages of naive CD45RAhigh/CD27high T cells. The investigation overall reported the following: Donor CMV infection status was unknown, potentially confounding age-related changes in expanded clonotypes. A strong correlation was found between observed TCR beta diversity and the percentage of naive T cells measured by flow cytometry. Total diversity estimates from one million sequenced T cells were considered lower bounds and underestimates. Since profiling was done on bulk unsorted PBMCs, naive and antigen-experienced compartments could not be conclusively compared. As age increased, observed TCR beta diversity per million T cells dropped in a roughly linear way, and a significant reduction was already evident by age about 36. Compared with the aged group, the long-lived group had more naive CD4+ T cells, fewer expanded clones and increased TCR diversity, a pattern suggesting age selection.

From the cysteine up to the phenylalanine, the CDR3 has a length of 14 residues. Kept here is only the CDR3 DNA, which spans 42 bases and is read in frame from base 1. The sample was also linked to a second study, of T cells of mothers and their children. Drawing on the second study: Nine systemically healthy Caucasian individuals, comprising three mothers and their six children, were included as donors. cDNA synthesis consumed the entire amount of extracted RNA, loaded at approximately 1.4 ug RNA in each 15 ul reaction. Sample barcodes and 2-4 random nucleotides were added via the M1S primer in the second PCR. Over 9.5 million TCR beta CDR3 reads were obtained for each mother, and millions of reads were obtained for each child. Thymic selection similarly shapes TCR recombination output in related and unrelated pairs, with minor effect from inherited differences. Normalized repertoire overlap was always slightly but never significantly higher in related than unrelated mother-child pairs. With a sensitivity of about 100 clones per million clonotypes, no persistent microchimeric T cell clones were detected. The study used deep NGS to compare TCR beta repertoires of mothers and children, seeking features distinguishing related mother-child pairs from unrelated individuals. On average, the children were roughly 11 +/- 4 years old, while the mothers were 40 +/- 4 years old. After adapter ligation with NEBNext reagents, the libraries were sequenced on Illumina HiSeq 2000 with 100+100 nt paired-end reads. Mother and child libraries were prepared a month apart and sequenced in separate runs to prevent cross-contamination. Between roughly 450,000 and 2,000,000 distinct TCR beta clonotypes were identified per donor. Naive TCR beta clonotypes were estimated from low-frequency clonotypes matched to each donor's FACS-determined naive share, without sorting.

The sequence derives from a woman in her forties in good health. Sample: blood. The rearrangement joined TRBV21-1 to TRBJ1-5. TRBV21-1 is a pseudogene segment. The CDR3 corresponds to CASSKPGRQQPQHF. The DNA reads TGTGCCAGCAGCAAACCGGGAAGGCAACAGCCCCAGCATTTT.